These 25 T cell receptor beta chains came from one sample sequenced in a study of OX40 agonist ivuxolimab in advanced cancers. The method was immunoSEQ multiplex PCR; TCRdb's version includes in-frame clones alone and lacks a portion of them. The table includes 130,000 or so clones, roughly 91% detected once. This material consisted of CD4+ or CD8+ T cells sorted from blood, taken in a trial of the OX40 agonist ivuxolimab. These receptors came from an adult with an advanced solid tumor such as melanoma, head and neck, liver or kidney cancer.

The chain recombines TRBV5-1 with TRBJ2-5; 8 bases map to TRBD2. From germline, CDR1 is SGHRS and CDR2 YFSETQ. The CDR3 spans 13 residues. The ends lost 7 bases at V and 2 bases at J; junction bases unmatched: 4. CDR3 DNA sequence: TGCGCCAGCTTCACTAGCGGACAAGAGACCCAGTACTTC. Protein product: CASFTSGQETQYF.

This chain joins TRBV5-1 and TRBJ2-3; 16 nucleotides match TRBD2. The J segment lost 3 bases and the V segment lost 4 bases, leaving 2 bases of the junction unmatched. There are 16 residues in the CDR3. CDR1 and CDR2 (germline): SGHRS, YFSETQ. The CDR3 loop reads CASSMGLAGGTDTQYF. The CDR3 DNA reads TGCGCCAGCAGCATGGGACTAGCGGGAGGGACAGATACGCAGTATTTT.

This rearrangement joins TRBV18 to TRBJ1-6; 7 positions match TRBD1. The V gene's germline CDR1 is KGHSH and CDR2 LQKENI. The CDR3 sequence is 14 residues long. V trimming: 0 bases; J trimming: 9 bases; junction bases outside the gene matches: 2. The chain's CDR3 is CASSPPEGASPLHF. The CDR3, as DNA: TGTGCCAGCTCACCACCGGAGGGGGCTTCACCCCTCCACTTT. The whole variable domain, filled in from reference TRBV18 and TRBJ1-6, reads NAGVMQNPRHLVRRRGQEARLRCSPMKGHSHVYWYRQLPEEGLKFMVYLQKENIIDESGMPKERFSAEFPKEGPSILRIQQVVRGDSAAYFCASSPPEGASPLHFGNGTRLTVT.

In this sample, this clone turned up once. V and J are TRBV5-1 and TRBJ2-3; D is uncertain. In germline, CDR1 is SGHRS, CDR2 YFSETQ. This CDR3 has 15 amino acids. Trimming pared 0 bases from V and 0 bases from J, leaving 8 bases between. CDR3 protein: CASSLAQTSTDTQYF. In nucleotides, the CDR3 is TGCGCCAGCAGCTTGGCGCAGACTAGCACAGATACGCAGTATTTT.

The CDR3 DNA reads TGTGCCAGCAGTTTATCGTCCGGGACTAGCGAATCCTACGAGCAGTACTTC. It codes for CASSLSSGTSESYEQYF. This chain links TRBV27 with TRBJ2-7; 10 bases line up with TRBD2. The J segment lost 1 base and the V segment lost 0 bases, leaving 6 bases of the junction unmatched. CDR3 length equals 17 residues. Germline V gene sequence: CDR1 MNHEY, CDR2 SMNVEV (reference sequence).

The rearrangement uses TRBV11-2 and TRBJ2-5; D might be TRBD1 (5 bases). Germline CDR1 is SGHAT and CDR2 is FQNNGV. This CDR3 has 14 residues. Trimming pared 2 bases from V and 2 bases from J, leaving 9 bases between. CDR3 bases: TGTGCCAGCAGCTTATGGGGCAGTCAAGAGACCCAGTACTTC. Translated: CASSLWGSQETQYF.

In DNA form, the CDR3 reads TGTGCCAGCAGCTCCTCCACACAGGGGCGCTACTACGAGCAGTACTTC. Translating it yields CASSSSTQGRYYEQYF. This rearrangement joins TRBV7-2 to TRBJ2-7; TRBD1 aligns across 7 bases. V dropped 4 bases and J dropped 3; count of bases not matched to a gene: 12. The CDR3 extends over 16 amino acids. Germline V CDR1 and CDR2: SGHTA, FQGNSA.

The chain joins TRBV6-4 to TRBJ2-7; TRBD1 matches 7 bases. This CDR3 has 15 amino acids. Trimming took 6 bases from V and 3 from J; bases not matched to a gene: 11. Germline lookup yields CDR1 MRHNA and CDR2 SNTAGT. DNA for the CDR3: TGTGCCAGCAGGCGCCTCACAGGGGAAGGCTACGAGCAGTACTTC. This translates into CASRRLTGEGYEQYF.

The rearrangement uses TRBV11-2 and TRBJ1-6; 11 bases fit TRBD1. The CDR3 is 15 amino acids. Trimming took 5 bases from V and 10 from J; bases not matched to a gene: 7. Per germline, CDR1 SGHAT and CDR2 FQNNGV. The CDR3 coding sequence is TGTGCCAGCAGCCCTGGACAGGGGGCGAGCTCACCCCTCCACTTT. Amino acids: CASSPGQGASSPLHF.

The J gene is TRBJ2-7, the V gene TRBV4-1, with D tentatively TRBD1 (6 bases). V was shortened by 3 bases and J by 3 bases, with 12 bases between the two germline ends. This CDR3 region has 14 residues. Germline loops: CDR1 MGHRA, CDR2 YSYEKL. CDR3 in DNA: TGCGCCAGCAGCCAGACAGGTACCCTCTACGAGCAGTACTTC. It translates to CASSQTGTLYEQYF.

CDR3 nucleotides: TGCGCCAGCAGCTTGGAAGGGGGCAATGAGCAGTTCTTC. This sequence encodes CASSLEGGNEQFF. The genes are TRBV5-1 and TRBJ2-1, with a tentative D call TRBD1 (6 bases). This CDR3 has 13 residues. Trimming stripped 0 bases from V and 6 bases from J, with 7 bases between. In germline, CDR1 is SGHRS, CDR2 YFSETQ.

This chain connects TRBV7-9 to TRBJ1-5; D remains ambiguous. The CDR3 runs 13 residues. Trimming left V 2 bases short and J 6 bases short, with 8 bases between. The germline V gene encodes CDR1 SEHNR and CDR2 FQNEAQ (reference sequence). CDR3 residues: CASSLSAGQPQHF. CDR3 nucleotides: TGTGCCAGCAGCTTATCTGCAGGTCAGCCCCAGCATTTT.

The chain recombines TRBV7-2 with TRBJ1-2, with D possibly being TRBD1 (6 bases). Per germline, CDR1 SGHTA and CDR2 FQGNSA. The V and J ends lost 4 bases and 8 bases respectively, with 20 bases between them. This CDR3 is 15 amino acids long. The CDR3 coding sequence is TGTGCCAGCAGCTCTTACGCCCCGGACAGAAGAGGCTACACCTTC. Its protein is CASSSYAPDRRGYTF.

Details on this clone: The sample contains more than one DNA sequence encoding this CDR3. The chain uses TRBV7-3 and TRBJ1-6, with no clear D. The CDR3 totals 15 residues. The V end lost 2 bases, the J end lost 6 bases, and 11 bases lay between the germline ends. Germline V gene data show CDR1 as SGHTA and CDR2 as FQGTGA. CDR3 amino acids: CASSLGARGNSPLHF. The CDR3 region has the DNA TGTGCCAGCAGCTTAGGAGCCAGAGGTAATTCACCCCTCCACTTT.

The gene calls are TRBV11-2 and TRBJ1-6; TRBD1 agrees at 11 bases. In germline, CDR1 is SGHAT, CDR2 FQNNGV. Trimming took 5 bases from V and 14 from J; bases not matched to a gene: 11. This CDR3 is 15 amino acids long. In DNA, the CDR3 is TGTGCCAGCAGCCCCCAGGACAGGGGGCGCGGATCCCTCCACTTT. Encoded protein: CASSPQDRGRGSLHF.

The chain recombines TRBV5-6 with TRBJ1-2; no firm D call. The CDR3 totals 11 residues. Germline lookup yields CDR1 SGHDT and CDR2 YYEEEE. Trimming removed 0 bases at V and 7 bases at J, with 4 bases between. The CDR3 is CASSLASGYTF. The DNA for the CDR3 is TGTGCCAGCAGCTTGGCTAGTGGCTACACCTTC.

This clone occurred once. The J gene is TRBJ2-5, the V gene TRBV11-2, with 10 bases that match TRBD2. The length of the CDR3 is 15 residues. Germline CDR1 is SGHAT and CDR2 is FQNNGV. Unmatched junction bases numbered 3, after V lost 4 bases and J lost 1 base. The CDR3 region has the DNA TGTGCCAGCAGCTCGCAGCGGGGGGGCCAAGAGACCCAGTACTTC. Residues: CASSSQRGGQETQYF.

The CDR3 loop reads CASSFPGQEQYF. CDR3 DNA sequence: TGTGCCAGCAGTTTCCCGGGGCAGGAGCAGTACTTC. J is TRBJ2-7 and V is TRBV6-6; D may be TRBD1 or TRBD2 (5 bases each). CDR1 MNHNY and CDR2 SVGAGI come from the germline V gene (reference sequence). V shed 4 bases and J shed 7 bases, with 11 bases lying between them. The CDR3 extends over 12 amino acids.

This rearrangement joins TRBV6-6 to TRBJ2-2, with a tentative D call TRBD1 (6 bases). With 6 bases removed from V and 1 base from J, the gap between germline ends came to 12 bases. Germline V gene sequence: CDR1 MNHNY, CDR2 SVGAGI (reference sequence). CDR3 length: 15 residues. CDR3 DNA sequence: TGTGCCAGCAGACAGGGTATGGGGAACACCGGGGAGCTGTTTTTT. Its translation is CASRQGMGNTGELFF.

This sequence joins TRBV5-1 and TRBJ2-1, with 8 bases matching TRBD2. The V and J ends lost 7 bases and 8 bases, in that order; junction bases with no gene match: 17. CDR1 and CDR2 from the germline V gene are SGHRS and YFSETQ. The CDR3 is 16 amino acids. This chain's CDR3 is CASRGREGGGLYEQFF. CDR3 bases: TGCGCCAGCCGAGGGAGAGAGGGCGGGGGGCTTTATGAGCAGTTCTTC.

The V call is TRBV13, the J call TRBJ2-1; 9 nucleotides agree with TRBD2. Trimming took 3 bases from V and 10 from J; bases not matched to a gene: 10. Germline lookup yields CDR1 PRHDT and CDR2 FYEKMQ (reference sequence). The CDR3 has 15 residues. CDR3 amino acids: CASSFGGGRAGEQFF. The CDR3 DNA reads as TGTGCCAGCAGCTTCGGCGGCGGGAGGGCCGGCGAGCAGTTCTTC.

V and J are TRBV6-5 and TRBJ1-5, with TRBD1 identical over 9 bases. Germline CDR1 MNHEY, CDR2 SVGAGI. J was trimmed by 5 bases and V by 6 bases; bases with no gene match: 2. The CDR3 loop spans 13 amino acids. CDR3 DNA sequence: TGTGCCAGCAGCCGGGACAGGGATCAGCCCCAGCATTTT. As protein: CASSRDRDQPQHF.

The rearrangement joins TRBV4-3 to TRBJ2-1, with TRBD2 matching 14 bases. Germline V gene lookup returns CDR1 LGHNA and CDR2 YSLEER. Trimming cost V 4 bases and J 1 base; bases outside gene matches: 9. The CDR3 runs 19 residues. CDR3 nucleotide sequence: TGCGCCAGCAGCCGCGCACCTGGGACTAGCGGGGGTTCCTACAATGAGCAGTTCTTC. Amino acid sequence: CASSRAPGTSGGSYNEQFF.

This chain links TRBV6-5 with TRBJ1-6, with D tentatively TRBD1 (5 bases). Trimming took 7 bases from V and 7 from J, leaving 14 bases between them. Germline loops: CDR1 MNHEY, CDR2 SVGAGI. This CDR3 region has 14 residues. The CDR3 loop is CASNAGTRNSPLHF. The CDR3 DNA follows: TGTGCCAGCAATGCCGGGACGAGGAATTCACCCCTCCACTTT.

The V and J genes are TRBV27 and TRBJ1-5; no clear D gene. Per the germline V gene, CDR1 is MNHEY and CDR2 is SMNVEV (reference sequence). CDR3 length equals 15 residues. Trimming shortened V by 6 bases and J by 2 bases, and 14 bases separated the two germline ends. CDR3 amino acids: CASSQGSVRNQPQHF. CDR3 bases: TGTGCCAGCAGCCAAGGGTCGGTTCGCAATCAGCCCCAGCATTTT.